The clone carrying this TCR beta chain showed up just a few times. The CDR3 runs 13 residues. Trimming stripped 4 bases from V and 5 bases from J, with 9 bases between. Germline values: CDR1 SGHTA, CDR2 FQGTGA. MiXCR, run by TCRdb on the 5' RACE reads, gives a single entry per CDR3 protein. The data contain about 580,000 distinct CDR3 sequences, about a sixth of them seen just once; the ten biggest clones take up roughly a sixth. The data were taken from a study of T cells after yellow fever vaccination. This sequence originates from a young man who received the YFV17D yellow fever vaccine. Specimen: PBMCs, collected 5 days after the first yellow fever vaccination. V and J are TRBV7-3 and TRBJ2-1, with D hard to call. CDR3 in amino acids: CASSSIVDNEQFF. The CDR3 DNA is TGTGCCAGCAGCTCCATCGTTGACAATGAGCAGTTCTTC.